Below are 9 T cell receptor beta chains sequenced from a single sample in a study of cytomegalovirus exposure and HLA in healthy donors. The PCR had 60 Vbeta and 13 Jbeta primers. Produced via immunoSEQ multiplex PCR; TCRdb's table is partial and in-frame only. The sample carries just over 150,000 clones, around four fifths recorded once. Material: PBMCs. These receptors all come from a man aged 18 to 30 in good health and CMV-seronegative.

The chain uses TRBV6-6 and TRBJ1-4, with D possibly matching TRBD1 (6 bases). The germline CDR1 and CDR2 sequences are MNHNY and SVGAGI (reference sequence). Trimming took 5 bases from V and 12 from J, leaving 19 bases between them. The CDR3 spans 14 residues. CDR3 residues: CASSTARGASELFF. CDR3 nucleotide sequence: TGTGCCAGCAGTACCGCCCGGGGGGCGTCGGAACTGTTTTTT.

The rearrangement links TRBV20-1 to TRBJ2-3; possible D gene TRBD2, 6 bases. The CDR3 runs to 11 residues. V was cut by 6 bases and J by 6 bases, with 10 bases left in between. The germline gives CDR1 DFQATT, CDR2 SNEGSKA (reference sequence). The CDR3 DNA reads TGCAGTGCCCCTCGGGGGGATACGCAGTATTTT. It codes for CSAPRGDTQYF.

This chain joins TRBV7-3 and TRBJ2-1; 8 bases line up with TRBD2. The V segment lost 2 bases and the J segment 6 bases; nucleotides outside the gene matches: 3. Germline values: CDR1 SGHTA, CDR2 FQGTGA. The CDR3 is 14 amino acids. CDR3 loop: CASSLLAGGNEQFF. In nucleotides, the CDR3 is TGTGCCAGCAGCTTACTAGCGGGCGGCAATGAGCAGTTCTTC.

The chain joins TRBV28 to TRBJ1-2; 7 bases match TRBD1. This CDR3 comprises 12 residues. Trimming took 4 bases from V and 7 from J; bases not matched to a gene: 3. Per the germline V gene, CDR1 is MDHEN and CDR2 is SYDVKM. The CDR3 coding sequence is TGTGCCAGCAGTTCTCAGGGGGTTGGCTACACCTTC. Residues: CASSSQGVGYTF.

This rearrangement joins TRBV5-1 to TRBJ2-3, with D tentatively TRBD2 (6 bases). The V gene lost 0 bases and the J gene lost 1 base, with 12 bases spanning the gap. The CDR3 has 16 amino acids. Germline V lookup: CDR1 SGHRS, CDR2 YFSETQ. CDR3 coding DNA: TGCGCCAGCAGCTTGGGCCCGACGGGGGGCACAGATACGCAGTATTTT. As protein: CASSLGPTGGTDTQYF.

The rearrangement links TRBV6-1 to TRBJ1-1; D might be TRBD1 (6 bases). The germline gives CDR1 MNHNS, CDR2 SASEGT. CDR3 length: 17 amino acids. Trimming stripped 2 bases from V and 1 base from J, with 17 bases between. CDR3 in amino acids: CASSETLRGGRNTEAFF. The CDR3 DNA is TGTGCCAGCAGTGAAACTCTCCGCGGGGGCAGGAACACTGAAGCTTTCTTT.

The chain joins TRBV5-5 to TRBJ2-3; 12 positions agree with TRBD2. The V segment lost 5 bases and the J segment 4 bases; nucleotides outside the gene matches: 8. Germline CDR1 reads SGHKS; CDR2 reads YYEKEE (reference sequence). The CDR3 runs to 16 residues. CDR3 in amino acids: CASSPTSGRFSDTQYF. Here the CDR3 DNA reads TGTGCCAGCAGTCCGACTAGCGGGAGATTTTCAGATACGCAGTATTTT.

This clone came up a few times. The chain links TRBV4-2 to TRBJ2-1; 7 bases are shared with TRBD2. CDR3 size: 16 residues. The V gene's germline CDR1 is LGHNA and CDR2 YNFKEQ. With V trimmed by 0 bases and J by 5 bases, 7 bases remained unmatched. The DNA of the CDR3 is TGTGCCAGCAGCCAAGAAGGTAGCGGGTTAAACAATGAGCAGTTCTTC. Its translation: CASSQEGSGLNNEQFF.

The CDR3, as DNA: TGTGCCAGTAGTATGGTGGGGCTTGGCTACACCTTC. Amino acid sequence: CASSMVGLGYTF. The chain has TRBV19 and TRBJ1-2, with D possibly being TRBD1 (5 bases). The CDR3 consists of 12 residues. Germline CDR1 and CDR2: LNHDA and SQIVND (reference sequence). V was trimmed by 3 bases and J by 7 bases, leaving 9 bases between them. The complete variable domain, with remaining parts taken from reference TRBV19 and TRBJ1-2, reads DGGITQSPKYLFRKEGQNVTLSCEQNLNHDAMYWYRQDPGQGLRLIYYSQIVNDFQKGDIAEGYSVSREKKESFPLTVTSAQKNPTAFYLCASSMVGLGYTFGSGTRLTVV.